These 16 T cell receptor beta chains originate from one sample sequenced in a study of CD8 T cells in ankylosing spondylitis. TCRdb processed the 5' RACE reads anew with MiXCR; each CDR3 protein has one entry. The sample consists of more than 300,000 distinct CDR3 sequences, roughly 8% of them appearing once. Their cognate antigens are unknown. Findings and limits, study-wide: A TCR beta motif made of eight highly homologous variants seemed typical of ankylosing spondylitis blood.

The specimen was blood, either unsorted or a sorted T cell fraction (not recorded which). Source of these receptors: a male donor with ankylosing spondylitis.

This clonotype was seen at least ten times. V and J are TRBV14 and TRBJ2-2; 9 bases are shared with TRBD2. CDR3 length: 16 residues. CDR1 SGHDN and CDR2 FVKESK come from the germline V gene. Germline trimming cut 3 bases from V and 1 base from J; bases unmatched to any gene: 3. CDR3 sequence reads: CASSHMTSGNTGELFF. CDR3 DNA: TGTGCCAGCAGCCACATGACTAGCGGGAACACCGGGGAGCTGTTTTTT.

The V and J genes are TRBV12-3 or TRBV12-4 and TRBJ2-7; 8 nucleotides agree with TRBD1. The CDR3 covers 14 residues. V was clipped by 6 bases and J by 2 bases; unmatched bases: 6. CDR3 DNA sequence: TGTGCCAGCAGGCGGGGACAGGAGACCTACGAGCAGTACTTC. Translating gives CASRRGQETYEQYF.

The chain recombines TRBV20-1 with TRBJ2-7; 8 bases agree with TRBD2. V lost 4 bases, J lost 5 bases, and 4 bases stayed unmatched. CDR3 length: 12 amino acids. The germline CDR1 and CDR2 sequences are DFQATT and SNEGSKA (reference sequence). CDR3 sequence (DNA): TGCAGTGCTAATGGACTAGCTCACGAGCAGTACTTC. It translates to CSANGLAHEQYF.

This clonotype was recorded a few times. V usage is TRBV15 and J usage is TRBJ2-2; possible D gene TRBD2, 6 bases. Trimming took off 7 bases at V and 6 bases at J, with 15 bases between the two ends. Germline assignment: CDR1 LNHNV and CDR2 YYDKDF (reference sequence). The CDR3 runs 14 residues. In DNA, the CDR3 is TGTGCCACCACCCGCCGCGGGGAAGCCGGGGAGCTGTTTTTT. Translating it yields CATTRRGEAGELFF.

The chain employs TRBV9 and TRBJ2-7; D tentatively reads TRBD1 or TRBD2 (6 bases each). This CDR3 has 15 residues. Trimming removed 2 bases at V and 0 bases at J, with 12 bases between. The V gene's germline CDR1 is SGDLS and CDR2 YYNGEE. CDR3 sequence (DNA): TGTGCCAGCAGCGTCGGGGGCGCGGGCTCCTACGAGCAGTACTTC. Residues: CASSVGGAGSYEQYF.

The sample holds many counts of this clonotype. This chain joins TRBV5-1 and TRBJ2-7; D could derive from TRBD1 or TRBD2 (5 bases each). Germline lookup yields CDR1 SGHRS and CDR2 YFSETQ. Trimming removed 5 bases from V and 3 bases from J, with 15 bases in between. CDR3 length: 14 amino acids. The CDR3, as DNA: TGCGCCAGCAGGATAGTGGGGGAAGGCTACGAGCAGTACTTC. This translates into CASRIVGEGYEQYF.

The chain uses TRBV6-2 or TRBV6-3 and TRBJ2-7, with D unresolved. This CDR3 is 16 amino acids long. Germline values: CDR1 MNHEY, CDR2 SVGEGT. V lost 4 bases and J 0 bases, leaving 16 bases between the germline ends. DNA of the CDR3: TGTGCCAGCAGTTTTGACATCACTATGAGCTCCTACGAGCAGTACTTC. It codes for CASSFDITMSSYEQYF.

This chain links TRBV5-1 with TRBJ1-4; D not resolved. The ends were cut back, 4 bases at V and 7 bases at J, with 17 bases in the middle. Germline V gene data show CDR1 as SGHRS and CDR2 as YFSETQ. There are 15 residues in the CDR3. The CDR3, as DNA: TGCGCCAGCAGCCCTACGGCGGAAGCCCCTGAAAAACTGTTTTTT. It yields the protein CASSPTAEAPEKLFF.

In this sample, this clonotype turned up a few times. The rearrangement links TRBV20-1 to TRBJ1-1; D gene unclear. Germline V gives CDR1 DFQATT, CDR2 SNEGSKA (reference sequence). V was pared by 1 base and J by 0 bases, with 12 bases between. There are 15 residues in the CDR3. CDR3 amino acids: CSARGSPWVNTEAFF. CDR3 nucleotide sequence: TGCAGTGCTAGAGGATCACCTTGGGTGAACACTGAAGCTTTCTTT.

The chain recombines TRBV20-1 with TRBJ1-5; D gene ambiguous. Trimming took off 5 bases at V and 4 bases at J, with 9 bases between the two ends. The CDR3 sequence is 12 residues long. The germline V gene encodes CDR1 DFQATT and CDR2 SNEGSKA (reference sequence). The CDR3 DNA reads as TGCAGTGCTGAAGCGGGGAATCAGCCCCAGCATTTT. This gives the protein CSAEAGNQPQHF.

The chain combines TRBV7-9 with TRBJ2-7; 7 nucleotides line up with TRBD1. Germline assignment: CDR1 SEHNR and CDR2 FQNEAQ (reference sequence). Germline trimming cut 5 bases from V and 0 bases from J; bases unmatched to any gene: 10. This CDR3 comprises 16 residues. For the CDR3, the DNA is TGTGCCAGCAGCCTACAGGGGTTTCCCCTCTCCTACGAGCAGTACTTC. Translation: CASSLQGFPLSYEQYF.

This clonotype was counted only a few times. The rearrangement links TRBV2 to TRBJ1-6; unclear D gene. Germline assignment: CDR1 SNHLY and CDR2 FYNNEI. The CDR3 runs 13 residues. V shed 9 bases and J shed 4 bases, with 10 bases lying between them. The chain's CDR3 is CASTGNYNSPLHF. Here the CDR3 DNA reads TGTGCCAGTACCGGGAATTATAATTCACCCCTCCACTTT.

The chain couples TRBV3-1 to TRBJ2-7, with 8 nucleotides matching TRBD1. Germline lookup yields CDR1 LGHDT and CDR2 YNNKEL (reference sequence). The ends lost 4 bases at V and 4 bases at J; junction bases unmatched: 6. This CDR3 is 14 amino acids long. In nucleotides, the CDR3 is TGTGCCAGCAGCCGCCGGGACAGGAGATACGAGCAGTACTTC. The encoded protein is CASSRRDRRYEQYF.

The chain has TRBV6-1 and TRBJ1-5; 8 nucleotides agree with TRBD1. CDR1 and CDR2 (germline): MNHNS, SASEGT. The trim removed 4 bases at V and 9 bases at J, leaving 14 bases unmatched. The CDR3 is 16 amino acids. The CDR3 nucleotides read TGTGCCAGCAGTGTCGACAGGGGAGGGCTAGGATGGCCCCAGCATTTT. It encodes CASSVDRGGLGWPQHF.

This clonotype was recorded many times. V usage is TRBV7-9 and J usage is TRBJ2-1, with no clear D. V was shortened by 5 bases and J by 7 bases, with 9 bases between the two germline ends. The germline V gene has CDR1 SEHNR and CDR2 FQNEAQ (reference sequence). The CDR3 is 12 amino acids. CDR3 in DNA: TGTGCCAGCAGCCACCAGAGGAATGAGCAGTTCTTC. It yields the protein CASSHQRNEQFF.

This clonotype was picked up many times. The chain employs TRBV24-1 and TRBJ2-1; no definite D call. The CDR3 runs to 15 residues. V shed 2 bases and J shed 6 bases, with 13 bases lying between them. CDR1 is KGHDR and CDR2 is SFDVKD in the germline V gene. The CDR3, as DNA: TGTGCCACCAGTGATTCCGAGACCTCCGGCAATGAGCAGTTCTTC. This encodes CATSDSETSGNEQFF.